These 23 T cell receptor beta chains share one sample of origin, sequenced in a study of human T cells and chemical hapten exposure. A single record per CDR3 protein comes from TCRdb applying MiXCR to the RACE reads. The table lists approximately 79,000 distinct CDR3 sequences, over 7% of them singletons. The time point here: healthy volunteer bleed at 6 weeks. RNA extraction used unfractionated whole blood as the source of total RNA. Sequenced sample: whole blood. These receptors were taken from a male donor in good health. Some clones in this sample may be carry-over from other donors' samples.

The gene calls are TRBV5-1 and TRBJ1-5; D not certain. V lost 0 bases and J 1 base, leaving 8 bases between the germline ends. The CDR3 extends over 15 amino acids. Germline V gene data show CDR1 as SGHRS and CDR2 as YFSETQ. The CDR3 DNA reads as TGCGCCAGCAGCTTGGCTCCGGGGAGCAATCAGCCCCAGCATTTT. The encoded protein is CASSLAPGSNQPQHF.

This chain links TRBV13 with TRBJ2-3; D unresolved. Germline CDR1 PRHDT, CDR2 FYEKMQ (reference sequence). The CDR3 totals 12 residues. V was pared by 5 bases and J by 2 bases, with 5 bases between. CDR3 sequence (DNA): TGTGCCAGCAGCACCGACACAGATACGCAGTATTTT. Protein sequence: CASSTDTDTQYF.

This clonotype was seen a few times. This chain connects TRBV3-1 to TRBJ2-2; 9 bases align to TRBD1. There are 16 residues in the CDR3. Trimming cost V 2 bases and J 3 bases; bases outside gene matches: 4. Germline loops: CDR1 LGHDT, CDR2 YNNKEL (reference sequence). CDR3 DNA: TGTGCCAGCAGCCAACCGGGACAGGGATACACCGGGGAGCTGTTTTTT. This codes for CASSQPGQGYTGELFF.

This clonotype has ten or more counts. The chain couples TRBV15 to TRBJ2-4; TRBD1 or TRBD2 may be the D gene (5 bases each). V was cut by 3 bases and J by 7 bases, with 16 bases left in between. The CDR3 totals 15 residues. Germline-derived CDR1 and CDR2 are LNHNV and YYDKDF (reference sequence). DNA of the CDR3: TGTGCCACCAGCAGCGCCCTCCGAGGGGTTAACATTCAGTACTTC. Translating gives CATSSALRGVNIQYF. Filled out from reference TRBV15 and TRBJ2-4, the complete variable domain reads DAMVIQNPRYQVTQFGKPVTLSCSQTLNHNVMYWYQQKSSQAPKLLFHYYDKDFNNEADTPDNFQSRRPNTSFCFLDIRSPGLGDTAMYLCATSSALRGVNIQYFGAGTRLSVL.

The chain uses TRBV21-1 and TRBJ1-5; the tabulated D call, TRBD1, remains unverified against the DNA. TRBV21-1 is flagged as a pseudogene. This CDR3 comprises 13 residues. The CDR3 spells CATWRGLGKPQHF. In DNA form, the CDR3 reads TGTGCCACCTGGAGGGGGTTAGGTAAGCCCCAGCATTTT.

This chain joins TRBV11-2 and TRBJ1-1, with 8 bases aligning to TRBD1. Germline V lookup: CDR1 SGHAT, CDR2 FQNNGV. The CDR3 has 18 residues. After removal of 7 bases from V and 0 bases from J, the junction contained 16 bases not matched to a gene. The CDR3 region has the DNA TGTGCCAGCACGCACGTGTCCGGGACAGGTGTCATGAACACTGAAGCTTTCTTT. As protein: CASTHVSGTGVMNTEAFF. Full variable domain (rest looked up from reference TRBV11-2 and TRBJ1-1): EAGVAQSPRYKIIEKRQSVAFWCNPISGHATLYWYQQILGQGPKLLIQFQNNGVVDDSQLPKDRFSAERLKGVDSTLKIQPAKLEDSAVYLCASTHVSGTGVMNTEAFFGQGTRLTVV.

This clonotype has just a few counts. This sequence joins TRBV20-1 and TRBJ2-1; TRBD2 aligns across 11 bases. V was clipped by 3 bases and J by 6 bases; unmatched bases: 4. There are 14 residues in the CDR3. The germline CDR1 and CDR2 sequences are DFQATT and SNEGSKA (reference sequence). In nucleotides, the CDR3 is TGCAGTGCTAGTACTAGCGGGGGTTCCAATGAGCAGTTCTTC. This gives the protein CSASTSGGSNEQFF.

This clonotype was picked up one time. The chain links TRBV12-3 or TRBV12-4 to TRBJ1-6, with no clear D. The CDR3 has 12 residues. Trimming took off 2 bases at V and 7 bases at J, with 3 bases between the two ends. The CDR3 DNA follows: TGTGCCAGCAGTTTATGGAATTCACCCCTCCACTTT. It is translated as CASSLWNSPLHF.

This clonotype was counted a few times. CDR3 in amino acids: CASRTAYQPQHF. The CDR3 nucleotides read TGTGCCAGCAGGACAGCCTATCAGCCCCAGCATTTT. V usage is TRBV27 and J usage is TRBJ1-5; D possibly corresponds to TRBD1 (5 bases). The CDR3 spans 12 residues. Germline V gene sequence: CDR1 MNHEY, CDR2 SMNVEV (reference sequence). V lost 6 bases to trimming and J lost 5 bases, with 8 bases between them.

This clonotype was counted ten times or more. The chain combines TRBV12-3 or TRBV12-4 with TRBJ1-1; no clear D gene. V dropped 2 bases and J dropped 5 bases, with 3 bases sitting between them. The CDR3 has 11 residues. The CDR3 sequence is CASSLSTEAFF. The CDR3 nucleotides read TGTGCCAGCAGTTTATCGACTGAAGCTTTCTTT.

This clonotype has just a few counts. CDR3 residues: CASSEGLYNEQFF. CDR3 DNA: TGCGCCAGCAGTGAGGGACTATACAATGAGCAGTTCTTC. This sequence joins TRBV10-2 and TRBJ2-1, with a tentative D call TRBD2 (6 bases). V lost 2 bases and J 4 bases, leaving 6 bases between the germline ends. Germline assignment: CDR1 WSHSY and CDR2 SAAADI. The CDR3 extends over 13 amino acids.

This clonotype came up a few times. This chain links TRBV2 with TRBJ1-1, with D hard to call. V was cut by 10 bases and J by 2 bases, with 20 bases left in between. Germline loops: CDR1 SNHLY, CDR2 FYNNEI. This CDR3 comprises 15 residues. CDR3 nucleotides: TGTGCCATCACTAGAACGCCGGGGAGTAACACTGAAGCTTTCTTT. Translated: CAITRTPGSNTEAFF. Full variable domain (missing parts from reference TRBV2 and TRBJ1-1): EPEVTQTPSHQVTQMGQEVILRCVPISNHLYFYWYRQILGQKVEFLVSFYNNEISEKSEIFDDQFSVERPDGSNFTLKIRSTKLEDSAMYFCAITRTPGSNTEAFFGQGTRLTVV.

This clonotype was recorded at least ten times. J is TRBJ2-5 and V is TRBV29-1; TRBD1 might be the D (6 bases). The germline CDR1 and CDR2 sequences are SQVTM and ANQGSEA. Trimming left V 6 bases short and J 4 bases short, with 24 bases between. The CDR3 totals 16 residues. CDR3 DNA: TGCAGCGTGCCCGTTTCGGGACACGTCTTTGGAGAGACCCAGTACTTC. Translated: CSVPVSGHVFGETQYF.

This clonotype was detected only a few times. This sequence joins TRBV20-1 and TRBJ2-3; 12 bases are a match to TRBD2. Per the germline V gene, CDR1 is DFQATT and CDR2 is SNEGSKA (reference sequence). The CDR3 has 14 residues. Germline trimming cut 6 bases from V and 0 bases from J; bases unmatched to any gene: 1. The CDR3: CSAGTSGSTDTQYF. CDR3 DNA: TGCAGTGCAGGGACTAGCGGGAGCACAGATACGCAGTATTTT.

This CDR3 is CASSPTRDNSPLHF. In DNA form, the CDR3 reads TGTGCCAGCTCACCCACGAGAGATAATTCACCCCTCCACTTT. The chain has TRBV18 and TRBJ1-6; D is uncertain. This CDR3 spans 14 amino acids. Germline assignment: CDR1 KGHSH and CDR2 LQKENI. V was trimmed by 3 bases and J by 5 bases, leaving 8 bases between them.

J is TRBJ1-5 and V is TRBV29-1; perhaps TRBD1 as D (5 bases). Trimming pared 1 base from V and 7 bases from J, leaving 11 bases between. The CDR3 is 13 amino acids. The germline gives CDR1 SQVTM, CDR2 ANQGSEA. Here the CDR3 reads CSVEAGGGQPQHF. Written as DNA, the CDR3 is TGCAGCGTTGAAGCGGGGGGGGGACAGCCCCAGCATTTT.

V usage is TRBV27 and J usage is TRBJ2-7; 12 nucleotides match TRBD2. The CDR3 consists of 16 residues. The J segment lost 6 bases and the V segment lost 10 bases, leaving 16 bases of the junction unmatched. The germline V gene has CDR1 MNHEY and CDR2 SMNVEV (reference sequence). For the CDR3, the DNA is TGTGCCATCGGGAAACTTGGACTAGCGGGAACTACCGAGCAGTACTTC. Protein sequence: CAIGKLGLAGTTEQYF.

This clonotype was counted between two and nine times. V usage is TRBV4-1 and J usage is TRBJ2-7; TRBD1 matches 9 bases. The length of the CDR3 is 12 residues. V shed 6 bases and J 3 bases; nucleotides not matched to a gene: 0. Germline CDR1 MGHRA, CDR2 YSYEKL. The CDR3 protein is CASRGQGYEQYF. For the CDR3, the DNA is TGCGCCAGCAGGGGACAGGGCTACGAGCAGTACTTC.

The rearrangement links TRBV6-2 or TRBV6-3 to TRBJ1-1; perhaps TRBD1 as D (5 bases). The CDR3 runs 15 residues. V was trimmed by 6 bases and J by 4 bases, leaving 18 bases between them. Looked up from germline, CDR1 is MNHEY and CDR2 is SVGEGT. CDR3 in amino acids: CASRRPSGGGTEAFF. The CDR3 DNA sequence: TGTGCCAGCAGACGGCCATCCGGGGGGGGCACTGAAGCTTTCTTT.

This clonotype was observed a handful of times. The chain carries TRBV4-3 and TRBJ2-5; D call uncertain. CDR1 and CDR2 from the germline V gene are LGHNA and YSLEER. V was shortened by 4 bases and J by 4 bases, with 13 bases between the two germline ends. CDR3 length: 14 amino acids. The DNA for the CDR3 is TGCGCCAGCAGCCTCAGCCGATCCGTAGAGACCCAGTACTTC. It is translated as CASSLSRSVETQYF.

This clonotype was picked up a small number of times. The chain employs TRBV14 and TRBJ1-2; no reliable D call. The germline V and J ends were trimmed by 4 bases and 4 bases, with 19 bases remaining between them. The CDR3 totals 16 residues. From germline, CDR1 is SGHDN and CDR2 FVKESK. Here the CDR3 DNA reads TGTGCCAGCAGCCCCGTCGGCCCTAAAGGCCTCTATGGCTACACCTTC. It yields the protein CASSPVGPKGLYGYTF.

The chain combines TRBV7-9 with TRBJ2-2, with a weak D call TRBD2 (5 bases). Germline-derived CDR1 and CDR2 are SEHNR and FQNEAQ (reference sequence). The CDR3 covers 14 residues. V dropped 5 bases and J dropped 4 bases, with 11 bases sitting between them. The CDR3 bases are TGTGCCAGCAGCGATGGAGGTCTCACCGGGGAGCTGTTTTTT. This sequence encodes CASSDGGLTGELFF.

In its sample, this clonotype was seen a few times. The chain recombines TRBV7-8 with TRBJ1-4; TRBD1 agrees at 7 bases. With V trimmed by 5 bases and J by 5 bases, 8 bases remained unmatched. Germline V lookup: CDR1 SGHVS, CDR2 FQNEAQ. The length of the CDR3 is 15 residues. This CDR3 reads CASSPWDSRNEKLFF. The CDR3 bases are TGTGCCAGCAGCCCCTGGGACAGTCGGAATGAAAAACTGTTTTTT.